This T cell receptor beta chain was sequenced in a study of memory CD4+ T cells and cytomegalovirus serostatus. Unmatched junction bases numbered 7, after V lost 2 bases and J lost 7 bases. Germline values: CDR1 MGHRA, CDR2 YSYEKL. The CDR3 extends over 14 amino acids. The sort gate was single viable CD3+CD4+CD8-CD45RO+ cells for memory CD4+ T cells. After thawing, CD4+ T cells were positively selected. The protocol was immunoSEQ multiplex PCR, while the TCRdb copy is restricted to in-frame clones and leaves out a portion. The sample consists of about 92,000 clones, about 80% of them appearing once. Sequenced: memory CD4+ T cells from blood. The chain combines TRBV4-1 with TRBJ1-2; 7 bases are a match to TRBD1. The TCR comes from an adult in good health and CMV-seropositive. The CDR3 bases are TGCGCCAGCAGCCAAATCACAGGGGTACGTGGCTACACCTTC. It translates to CASSQITGVRGYTF.